The 26 T cell receptor beta chains given below trace back to one sample, sequenced in a study of blood T cell repertoires in COVID-19. This table comes from immunoSEQ multiplex PCR, and its TCRdb copy is limited to in-frame clones, with some not included. The sample holds roughly 35,000 clones, approximately 89% seen once. Sequencing used peripheral blood. These receptors originate from a human donor in a cohort sampled during active COVID-19.

The chain is built from TRBV5-1 and TRBJ2-3; possible D gene TRBD2, 5 bases. Germline V gene sequence: CDR1 SGHRS, CDR2 YFSETQ. The length of the CDR3 is 15 residues. Trimming stripped 4 bases from V and 1 base from J, with 13 bases between. The CDR3 protein is CASSPEVGGTDTQYF. CDR3 DNA sequence: TGCGCCAGCAGCCCGGAGGTGGGCGGCACAGATACGCAGTATTTT.

The chain is built from TRBV19 and TRBJ2-7; weak D call: TRBD1 (6 bases). Trimming took off 8 bases at V and 1 base at J, with 9 bases between the two ends. The germline gives CDR1 LNHDA, CDR2 SQIVND (reference sequence). CDR3 length: 12 amino acids. CDR3 amino acids: CASEDSSYEQYF. CDR3 bases: TGTGCCAGTGAGGACAGTTCCTACGAGCAGTACTTC.

This sequence joins TRBV3-1 (or the pseudogene TRBV3-2) and TRBJ1-1; D may be TRBD1 (6 bases). This CDR3 spans 14 amino acids. With 4 bases removed from V and 1 base from J, the gap between germline ends came to 10 bases. Germline V gives CDR1 LGHDT, CDR2 YNNKEL (reference sequence). In nucleotides, the CDR3 is TGTGCCAGCAGCCCCCGACAGGAGAACACTGAAGCTTTCTTT. It yields the protein CASSPRQENTEAFF.

This clone turned up a few times. The V call is TRBV28, the J call TRBJ1-1; D may be TRBD1 (6 bases). V was clipped by 3 bases and J by 8 bases, with 10 bases between them. Per germline, CDR1 MDHEN and CDR2 SYDVKM. The CDR3 runs to 12 residues. The CDR3 here is CASSLVDREAFF. The CDR3 DNA reads as TGTGCCAGCAGTTTGGTCGACAGGGAAGCTTTCTTT.

The chain is built from TRBV27 and TRBJ1-2, with 8 bases matching TRBD1. The CDR3 sequence is 18 residues long. The V gene end was trimmed by 1 base and the J gene end by 7 bases; junction bases not matched to a gene: 17. CDR1 is MNHEY and CDR2 is SMNVEV in the germline V gene (reference sequence). Here the CDR3 reads CASSLWQGALPSPSGYTF. In DNA, the CDR3 is TGTGCCAGCAGTTTATGGCAGGGGGCGCTCCCTTCCCCCTCTGGCTACACCTTC.

This chain uses TRBV4-3 with TRBJ1-2, with TRBD1 identical over 8 bases. Trimming cost V 3 bases and J 5 bases; bases outside gene matches: 8. Germline V gene sequence: CDR1 LGHNA, CDR2 YSLEER. The CDR3 loop spans 15 amino acids. The DNA of the CDR3 is TGCGCCAGCAGCCAGGGGACAGGAATCTCTTATGGCTACACCTTC. Its protein is CASSQGTGISYGYTF.

The chain combines TRBV19 with TRBJ2-3; 8 bases align to TRBD2. Unmatched junction bases numbered 18, after V lost 10 bases and J lost 6 bases. Germline V CDR1 and CDR2: LNHDA, SQIVND (reference sequence). The CDR3 runs to 16 residues. CDR3 nucleotide sequence: TGTGCCACCCGCTCGGGGGGGTCCCCCATTTGGGATACGCAGTATTTT. It encodes CATRSGGSPIWDTQYF.

The chain recombines TRBV5-8 with TRBJ2-3; TRBD2 aligns across 7 bases. This CDR3 has 15 amino acids. The junction had 7 bases not matched to a gene; V was cut back by 6 bases and J by 0 bases. In germline, CDR1 is SGHTS, CDR2 YDEGEE. CDR3 amino acids: CASNNGRGSTDTQYF. The CDR3 DNA follows: TGTGCCAGCAACAATGGGAGGGGAAGCACAGATACGCAGTATTTT.

This clone has just one count. The rearrangement uses TRBV5-6 and TRBJ2-5, with 9 positions matching TRBD2. This CDR3 is 15 amino acids long. Germline V gives CDR1 SGHDT, CDR2 YYEEEE. The V and J ends lost 1 base and 0 bases, in that order; junction bases with no gene match: 1. CDR3 DNA: TGTGCCAGCAGCTTGTCTAGCGGGAACCAAGAGACCCAGTACTTC. The encoded protein is CASSLSSGNQETQYF.

The chain uses TRBV27 and TRBJ1-3; 7 bases match TRBD1. The ends lost 5 bases at V and 4 bases at J; junction bases unmatched: 11. This CDR3 is 16 amino acids long. Germline assignment: CDR1 MNHEY and CDR2 SMNVEV (reference sequence). CDR3 sequence: CASSGERTGQGNTIYF. CDR3 nucleotide sequence: TGTGCCAGCAGTGGCGAAAGGACAGGACAAGGAAACACCATATATTTT.

The rearrangement joins TRBV6-5 to TRBJ1-2, with D perhaps TRBD1 (5 bases). Germline CDR1 is MNHEY and CDR2 is SVGAGI. This CDR3 is built from 14 residues. V was trimmed by 0 bases and J by 7 bases, leaving 12 bases between them. The chain's CDR3 is CASSYSRQGGGYTF. For the CDR3, the DNA is TGTGCCAGCAGTTACTCTAGGCAGGGTGGTGGCTACACCTTC.

V and J are TRBV5-1 and TRBJ2-3; 9 bases are a match to TRBD1. Per the germline V gene, CDR1 is SGHRS and CDR2 is YFSETQ. This CDR3 comprises 13 residues. V was clipped by 9 bases and J by 3 bases; unmatched bases: 5. The CDR3 DNA reads TGCGCCACCAGGACAGGGGTGACAGATACGCAGTATTTT. Translation: CATRTGVTDTQYF.

The chain joins TRBV5-1 to TRBJ1-4, with D uncertain. Germline CDR1 SGHRS, CDR2 YFSETQ. The germline V and J ends were trimmed by 1 base and 5 bases, with 12 bases remaining between them. CDR3 length: 15 amino acids. CDR3 sequence reads: CASSLSETRNEKLFF. CDR3 nucleotides: TGCGCCAGCAGCTTGTCCGAGACAAGGAATGAAAAACTGTTTTTT.

The chain links TRBV2 to TRBJ2-3; D ambiguous. This CDR3 has 12 residues. V shed 5 bases and J shed 8 bases, with 11 bases lying between them. Germline-derived CDR1 and CDR2 are SNHLY and FYNNEI. The CDR3 reads CASSPWSGTQYF. DNA of the CDR3: TGTGCCAGCAGTCCCTGGTCCGGTACGCAGTATTTT.

Worth noting for this clone: Other nucleotide sequences from this sample produce the same CDR3. The chain couples TRBV7-8 to TRBJ1-6; 10 nucleotides line up with TRBD1. Germline assignment: CDR1 SGHVS and CDR2 FQNEAQ. Trimming cost V 5 bases and J 0 bases; bases outside gene matches: 4. This CDR3 comprises 17 residues. This CDR3 reads CASSPRTGGSYNSPLHF. Written as DNA, the CDR3 is TGTGCCAGCAGCCCAAGGACAGGGGGCTCCTATAATTCACCCCTCCACTTT.

The V call is TRBV28, the J call TRBJ2-5, with TRBD2 matching over 11 bases. Germline trimming cut 3 bases from V and 7 bases from J; bases unmatched to any gene: 13. The CDR3 is made up of 17 amino acids. Per the germline V gene, CDR1 is MDHEN and CDR2 is SYDVKM. Here the CDR3 reads CASSLSSGGTAIGTQYF. The DNA of the CDR3 is TGTGCCAGCAGTTTGTCTAGCGGGGGGACGGCTATAGGGACCCAGTACTTC.

This clone was detected once. This chain uses TRBV18 with TRBJ2-7; perhaps TRBD1 as D (6 bases). This CDR3 spans 13 amino acids. Germline lookup yields CDR1 KGHSH and CDR2 LQKENI. Deletions cut 2 bases from V and 5 bases from J, with 10 bases between. The CDR3 DNA reads as TGTGCCAGCTCACCAGCAGGGGCCCACGAGCAGTACTTC. It codes for CASSPAGAHEQYF. Complete variable domain (other parts from reference TRBV18 and TRBJ2-7): NAGVMQNPRHLVRRRGQEARLRCSPMKGHSHVYWYRQLPEEGLKFMVYLQKENIIDESGMPKERFSAEFPKEGPSILRIQQVVRGDSAAYFCASSPAGAHEQYFGPGTRLTVT.

CDR3 residues: CASSPATQGETQYF. Written as DNA, the CDR3 is TGTGCCAGCAGCCCCGCGACACAGGGAGAGACCCAGTACTTC. The chain recombines TRBV9 with TRBJ2-5; a weak D match, TRBD1 (6 bases). Germline loops: CDR1 SGDLS, CDR2 YYNGEE. The CDR3 loop spans 14 amino acids. The V end lost 4 bases, the J end lost 4 bases, and 14 bases lay between the germline ends.

V is TRBV6-5 and J is TRBJ2-5; no firm D call. With 2 bases removed from V and 4 bases from J, the gap between germline ends came to 5 bases. Germline CDR1 is MNHEY and CDR2 is SVGAGI. The CDR3 runs to 12 residues. The CDR3, as DNA: TGTGCCAGCAGTTACAGAGGAGAGACCCAGTACTTC. Encoded protein: CASSYRGETQYF.

This clone has just one count. CDR3 sequence: CASSDRGSSYNSPLHF. The CDR3 DNA sequence: TGTGCCAGCAGCGACAGGGGAAGCTCCTATAATTCACCCCTCCACTTT. This chain joins TRBV7-8 and TRBJ1-6, with 8 bases identical to TRBD1. Per the germline V gene, CDR1 is SGHVS and CDR2 is FQNEAQ. V lost 5 bases to trimming and J lost 0 bases; unmatched junction nucleotides: 3. The CDR3 runs 16 residues.

The CDR3 DNA follows: TGTGCCAGCAGTGATCATCCCATGAGCTCCTATAATTCACCCCTCCACTTT. It translates to CASSDHPMSSYNSPLHF. V usage is TRBV6-4 and J usage is TRBJ1-6; D gene unclear. The CDR3 has 17 residues. V shed 3 bases and J shed 0 bases, with 12 bases lying between them. In germline, CDR1 is MRHNA, CDR2 SNTAGT.

The chain couples TRBV27 to TRBJ2-1; perhaps TRBD2 as D (5 bases). V was pared by 2 bases and J by 6 bases, with 23 bases between. Germline CDR1 MNHEY, CDR2 SMNVEV (reference sequence). The CDR3 has 18 amino acids. DNA of the CDR3: TGTGCCAGCAGTTTAACCCCTCGGGTAGCCGGGGTACGCAATGAGCAGTTCTTC. It encodes CASSLTPRVAGVRNEQFF.

The rearrangement uses TRBV5-5 and TRBJ1-4; weak D call: TRBD1 (5 bases). Trimming took 0 bases from V and 13 from J, leaving 13 bases between them. CDR1 is SGHKS, CDR2 YYEKEE, per germline (reference sequence). The CDR3 runs to 13 residues. The CDR3 DNA reads TGTGCCAGCAGCTTGGTTGGGGGGGATCGACTGTTTTTT. Protein sequence: CASSLVGGDRLFF.

The gene calls are TRBV20-1 and TRBJ2-5; 10 nucleotides align to TRBD2. The germline V gene has CDR1 DFQATT and CDR2 SNEGSKA (reference sequence). The CDR3 totals 15 residues. J was trimmed by 1 base and V by 3 bases; bases with no gene match: 5. CDR3 DNA sequence: TGCAGTGCTAGTAAAGCGGGAGGGATCCAAGAGACCCAGTACTTC. Protein: CSASKAGGIQETQYF.

The chain joins TRBV4-3 to TRBJ2-7; 9 positions agree with TRBD1. The CDR3 totals 15 residues. Germline values: CDR1 LGHNA, CDR2 YSLEER. V lost 5 bases to trimming and J lost 3 bases; unmatched junction nucleotides: 8. The chain's CDR3 is CASSSPGQGYYEQYF. Written as DNA, the CDR3 is TGCGCCAGCAGCTCCCCGGGACAGGGATACTACGAGCAGTACTTC.

This chain links TRBV7-2 with TRBJ2-7; D is unresolved. Germline CDR1 and CDR2: SGHTA and FQGNSA. The CDR3 consists of 14 residues. Trimming took off 2 bases at V and 2 bases at J, with 10 bases between the two ends. The CDR3 is CASSLITAAYEQYF. Written as DNA, the CDR3 is TGTGCCAGCAGCTTAATCACTGCCGCCTACGAGCAGTACTTC.